This T cell receptor beta chain was captured in a study of blood T cell repertoires in COVID-19. Study at large: COVID-19 samples, acute and convalescent, were from the United States, Italy and Spain. Sources were T cells, B-cell-depleted T cells, or PBMCs; the material itself was cDNA or gDNA.

Clones were read by immunoSEQ multiplex PCR, and TCRdb kept only the in-frame ones, dropping some. The repertoire holds approximately 130,000 clones, with roughly 81% as singletons. CDR1 is MGHDK and CDR2 is SYGVNS in the germline V gene. Deletions cut 4 bases from V and 2 bases from J, with 18 bases between. This CDR3 spans 16 amino acids. The chain is built from TRBV25-1 and TRBJ2-7; D is perhaps TRBD1 (6 bases). This TCR was recovered from a human donor in a cohort sampled during active COVID-19. Sequencing was done on a sample of peripheral blood. In DNA form, the CDR3 reads TGTGCCAGCAGTGGGTCGAGGGGGACGCCCCCCTACGAGCAGTACTTC. Its translation: CASSGSRGTPPYEQYF.